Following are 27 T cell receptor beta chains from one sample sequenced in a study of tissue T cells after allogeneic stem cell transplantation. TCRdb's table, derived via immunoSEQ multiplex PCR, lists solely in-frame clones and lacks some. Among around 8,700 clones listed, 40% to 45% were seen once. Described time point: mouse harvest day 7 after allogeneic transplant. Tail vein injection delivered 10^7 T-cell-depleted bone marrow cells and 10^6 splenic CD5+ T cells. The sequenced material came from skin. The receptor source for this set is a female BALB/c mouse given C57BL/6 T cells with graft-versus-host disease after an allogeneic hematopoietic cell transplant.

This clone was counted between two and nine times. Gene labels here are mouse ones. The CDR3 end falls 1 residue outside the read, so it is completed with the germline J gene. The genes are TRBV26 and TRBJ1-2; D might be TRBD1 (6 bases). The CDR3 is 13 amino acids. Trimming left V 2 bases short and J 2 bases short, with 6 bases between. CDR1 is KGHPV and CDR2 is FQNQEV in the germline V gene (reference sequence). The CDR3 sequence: CASSLQGNSDYTF. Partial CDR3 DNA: TGTGCCAGCAGTCTGCAGGGGAACTCCGACTACACC. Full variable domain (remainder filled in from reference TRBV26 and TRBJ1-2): NSKVIQTPRYLVKGQGQKAKMRCIPEKGHPVVFWYQQNKNNEFKFLINFQNQEVLQQIDMTEKRFSAECPSNSPCSLEIQSSEAGDSALYLCASSLQGNSDYTFGSGTRLLVI.

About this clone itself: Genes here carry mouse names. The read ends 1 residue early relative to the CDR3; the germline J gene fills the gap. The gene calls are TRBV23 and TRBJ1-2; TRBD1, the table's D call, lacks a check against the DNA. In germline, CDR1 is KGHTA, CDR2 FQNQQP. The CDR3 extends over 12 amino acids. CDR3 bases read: TGCTCCAGCAGTCGACAGAACTCCGACTACACC. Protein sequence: CSSSRQNSDYT. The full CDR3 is CSSSRQNSDYTF.

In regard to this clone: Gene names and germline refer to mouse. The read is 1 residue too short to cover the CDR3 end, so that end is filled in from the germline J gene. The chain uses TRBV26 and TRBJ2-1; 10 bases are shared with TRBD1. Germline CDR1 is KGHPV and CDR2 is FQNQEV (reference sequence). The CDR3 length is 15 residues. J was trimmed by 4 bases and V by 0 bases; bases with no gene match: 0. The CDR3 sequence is CASSLSGQGYAEQFF. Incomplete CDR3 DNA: TGTGCCAGCAGTCTGTCGGGACAGGGGTATGCTGAGCAGTTC.

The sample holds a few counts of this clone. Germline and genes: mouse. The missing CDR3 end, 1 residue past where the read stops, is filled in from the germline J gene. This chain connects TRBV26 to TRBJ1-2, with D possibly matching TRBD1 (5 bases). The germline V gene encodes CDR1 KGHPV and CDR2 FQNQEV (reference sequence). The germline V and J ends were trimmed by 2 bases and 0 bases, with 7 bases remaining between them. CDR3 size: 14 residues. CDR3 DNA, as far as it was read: TGTGCCAGCAGTCTGGGACATGCAAACTCCGACTACACC. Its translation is CASSLGHANSDYT. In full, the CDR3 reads CASSLGHANSDYTF.

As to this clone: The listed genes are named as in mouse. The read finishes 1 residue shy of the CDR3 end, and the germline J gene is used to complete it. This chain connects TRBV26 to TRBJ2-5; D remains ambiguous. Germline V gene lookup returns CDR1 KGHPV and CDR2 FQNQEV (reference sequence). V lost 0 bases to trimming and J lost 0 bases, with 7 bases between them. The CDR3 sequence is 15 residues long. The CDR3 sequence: CASSLSTFNQDTQYF. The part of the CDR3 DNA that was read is TGTGCCAGCAGTCTGTCTACTTTTAACCAAGACACCCAGTAC.

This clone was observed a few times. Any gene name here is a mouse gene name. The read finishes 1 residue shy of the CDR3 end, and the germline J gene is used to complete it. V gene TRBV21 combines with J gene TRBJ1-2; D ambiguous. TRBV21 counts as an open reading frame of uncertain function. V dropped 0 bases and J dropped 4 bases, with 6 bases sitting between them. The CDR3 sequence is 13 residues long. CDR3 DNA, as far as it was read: TGTGCTAGCAGTCAATCAGGGCGCTCCGACTACACC. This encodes CASSQSGRSDYT. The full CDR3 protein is CASSQSGRSDYTF.

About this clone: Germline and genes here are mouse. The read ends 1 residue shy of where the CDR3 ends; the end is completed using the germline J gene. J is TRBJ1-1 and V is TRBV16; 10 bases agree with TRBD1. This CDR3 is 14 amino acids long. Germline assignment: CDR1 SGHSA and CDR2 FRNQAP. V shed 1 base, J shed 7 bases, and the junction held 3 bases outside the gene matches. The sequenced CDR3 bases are TGTGCAAGCAGCTTAGTCCGGGACAGGGGAGAAGTCTTC. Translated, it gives CASSLVRDRGEVF. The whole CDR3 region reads CASSLVRDRGEVFF.

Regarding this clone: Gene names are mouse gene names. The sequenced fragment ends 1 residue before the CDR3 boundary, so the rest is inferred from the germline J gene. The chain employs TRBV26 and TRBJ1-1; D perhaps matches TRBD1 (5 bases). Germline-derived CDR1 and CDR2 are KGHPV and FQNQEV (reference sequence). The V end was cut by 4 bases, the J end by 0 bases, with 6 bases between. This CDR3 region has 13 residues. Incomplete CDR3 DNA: TGTGCCAGCAGTCGACAGTCAAACACAGAAGTCTTC. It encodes CASSRQSNTEVF. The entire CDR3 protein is CASSRQSNTEVFF.

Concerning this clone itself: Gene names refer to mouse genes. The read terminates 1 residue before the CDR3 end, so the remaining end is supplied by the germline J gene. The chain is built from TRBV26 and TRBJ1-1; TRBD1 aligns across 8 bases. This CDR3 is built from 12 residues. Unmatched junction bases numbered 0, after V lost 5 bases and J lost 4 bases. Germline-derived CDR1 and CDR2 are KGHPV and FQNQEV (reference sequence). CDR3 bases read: TGTGCCAGCAGTGGACAGGGCACAGAAGTCTTC. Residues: CASSGQGTEVF. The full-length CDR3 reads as CASSGQGTEVFF. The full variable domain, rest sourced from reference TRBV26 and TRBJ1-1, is NSKVIQTPRYLVKGQGQKAKMRCIPEKGHPVVFWYQQNKNNEFKFLINFQNQEVLQQIDMTEKRFSAECPSNSPCSLEIQSSEAGDSALYLCASSGQGTEVFFGKGTRLTVV.

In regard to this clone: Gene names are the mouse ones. CDR3 DNA (partial): TGTGCCAGCAGTCTGCGACATAACTATGCTGAGCAGTTC. Its protein product is CASSLRHNYAEQF. The full CDR3 sequence reads CASSLRHNYAEQFF. The chain joins TRBV26 to TRBJ2-1; D is undetermined. From the germline J gene comes the end of the CDR3, since the read stops 1 residue before it. With 2 bases removed from V and 0 bases from J, the gap between germline ends came to 5 bases. CDR3 size: 14 residues. CDR1 and CDR2 from the germline V gene are KGHPV and FQNQEV (reference sequence).

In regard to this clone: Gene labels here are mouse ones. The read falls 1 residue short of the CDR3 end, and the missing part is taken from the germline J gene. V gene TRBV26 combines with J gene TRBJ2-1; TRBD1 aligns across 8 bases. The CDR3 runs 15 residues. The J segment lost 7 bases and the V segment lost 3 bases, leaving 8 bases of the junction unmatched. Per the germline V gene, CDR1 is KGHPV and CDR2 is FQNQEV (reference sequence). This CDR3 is CASSLGQGAVAEQFF. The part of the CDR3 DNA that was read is TGTGCCAGCAGTCTAGGTCAGGGGGCGGTGGCTGAGCAGTTC. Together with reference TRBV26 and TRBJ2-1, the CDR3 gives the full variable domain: NSKVIQTPRYLVKGQGQKAKMRCIPEKGHPVVFWYQQNKNNEFKFLINFQNQEVLQQIDMTEKRFSAECPSNSPCSLEIQSSEAGDSALYLCASSLGQGAVAEQFFGPGTRLTVL.

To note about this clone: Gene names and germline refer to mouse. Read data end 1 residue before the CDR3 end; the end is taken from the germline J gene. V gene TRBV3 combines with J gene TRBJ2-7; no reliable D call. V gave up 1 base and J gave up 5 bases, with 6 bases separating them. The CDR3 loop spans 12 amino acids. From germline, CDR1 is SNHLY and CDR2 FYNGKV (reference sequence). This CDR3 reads CASSLENHEQYF. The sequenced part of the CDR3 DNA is TGTGCCAGCAGCTTAGAAAACCATGAACAGTAC.

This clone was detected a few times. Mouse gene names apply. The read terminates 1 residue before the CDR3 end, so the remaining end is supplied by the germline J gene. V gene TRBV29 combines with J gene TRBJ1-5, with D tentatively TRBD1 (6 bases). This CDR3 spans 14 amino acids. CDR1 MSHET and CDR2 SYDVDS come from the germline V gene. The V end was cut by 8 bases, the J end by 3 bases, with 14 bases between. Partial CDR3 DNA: TGTGCTAGCTCCAGGGGAGGAGGCAACCAGGCTCCGCTT. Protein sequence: CASSRGGGNQAPL. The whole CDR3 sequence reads CASSRGGGNQAPLF.

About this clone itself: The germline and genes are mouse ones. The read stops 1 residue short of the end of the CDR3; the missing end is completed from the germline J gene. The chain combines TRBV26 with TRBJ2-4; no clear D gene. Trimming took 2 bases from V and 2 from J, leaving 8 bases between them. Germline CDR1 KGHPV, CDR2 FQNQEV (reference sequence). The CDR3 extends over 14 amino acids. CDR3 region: CASSLVGVQNTLYF. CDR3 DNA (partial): TGTGCCAGCAGTCTGGTGGGCGTTCAAAACACCTTGTAC.

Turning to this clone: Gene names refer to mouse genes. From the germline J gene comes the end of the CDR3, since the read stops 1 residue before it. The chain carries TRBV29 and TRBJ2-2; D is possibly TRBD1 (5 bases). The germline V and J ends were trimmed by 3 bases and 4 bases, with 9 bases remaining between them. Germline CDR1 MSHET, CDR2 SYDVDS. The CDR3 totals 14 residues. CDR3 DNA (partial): TGTGCTAGCAGTTTTCAGGGCGGCACCGGGCAGCTCTAC. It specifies CASSFQGGTGQLY. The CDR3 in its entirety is CASSFQGGTGQLYF.

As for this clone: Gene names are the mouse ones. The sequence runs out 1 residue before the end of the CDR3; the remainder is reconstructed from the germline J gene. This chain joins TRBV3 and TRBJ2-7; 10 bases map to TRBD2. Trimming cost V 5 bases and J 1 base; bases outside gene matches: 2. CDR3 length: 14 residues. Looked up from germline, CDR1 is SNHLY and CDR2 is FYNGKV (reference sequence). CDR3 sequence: CASSKTGGSYEQYF. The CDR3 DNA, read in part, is TGTGCCAGCAGCAAGACTGGGGGGTCCTATGAACAGTAC.

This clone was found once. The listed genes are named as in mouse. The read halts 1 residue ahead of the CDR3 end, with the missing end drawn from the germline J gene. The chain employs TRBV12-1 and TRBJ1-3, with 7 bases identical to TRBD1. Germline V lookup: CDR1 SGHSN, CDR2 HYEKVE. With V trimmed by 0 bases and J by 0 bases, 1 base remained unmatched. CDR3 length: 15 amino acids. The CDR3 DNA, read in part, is TGTGCCAGCTCTCTCGACAGGGATTCTGGAAATACGCTCTAT. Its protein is CASSLDRDSGNTLY. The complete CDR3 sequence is CASSLDRDSGNTLYF.

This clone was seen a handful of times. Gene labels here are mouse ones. The DNA read from the CDR3 is TGTGCCAGCAGTAGGACAGGGGGCTATGAACAGTAC. It codes for CASSRTGGYEQY. The CDR3 as a whole reads CASSRTGGYEQYF. The chain joins TRBV26 to TRBJ2-7; 10 nucleotides agree with TRBD1. The read terminates 1 residue ahead of where the CDR3 ends, so the germline J gene completes it. The CDR3 extends over 13 amino acids. Unmatched junction bases numbered 1, after V lost 5 bases and J lost 3 bases. The germline CDR1 and CDR2 sequences are KGHPV and FQNQEV (reference sequence).

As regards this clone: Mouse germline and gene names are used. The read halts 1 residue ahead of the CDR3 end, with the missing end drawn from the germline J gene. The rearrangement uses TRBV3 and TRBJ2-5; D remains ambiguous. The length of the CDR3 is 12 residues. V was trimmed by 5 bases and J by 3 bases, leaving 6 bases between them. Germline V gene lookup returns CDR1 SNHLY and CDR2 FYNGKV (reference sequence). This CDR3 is CASSRRQDTQYF. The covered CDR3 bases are TGTGCCAGCAGCCGACGGCAAGACACCCAGTAC. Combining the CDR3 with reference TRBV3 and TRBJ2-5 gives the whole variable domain GPKVLQIPSHQIIDMGQMVTLNCDPVSNHLYFYWYKQILGQQMEFLVNFYNGKVMEKSKLFKDQFSVERPDGSYFTLKIQPTALEDSAVYFCASSRRQDTQYFGPGTRLLVL.

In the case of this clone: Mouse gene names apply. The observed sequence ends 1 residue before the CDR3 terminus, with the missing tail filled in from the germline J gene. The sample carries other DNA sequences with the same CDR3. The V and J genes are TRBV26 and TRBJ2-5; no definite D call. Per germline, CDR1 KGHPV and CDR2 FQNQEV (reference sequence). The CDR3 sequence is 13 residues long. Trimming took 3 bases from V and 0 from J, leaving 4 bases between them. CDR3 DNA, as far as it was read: TGTGCCAGCAGTCTTCGCAACCAAGACACCCAGTAC. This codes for CASSLRNQDTQY. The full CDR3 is CASSLRNQDTQYF.

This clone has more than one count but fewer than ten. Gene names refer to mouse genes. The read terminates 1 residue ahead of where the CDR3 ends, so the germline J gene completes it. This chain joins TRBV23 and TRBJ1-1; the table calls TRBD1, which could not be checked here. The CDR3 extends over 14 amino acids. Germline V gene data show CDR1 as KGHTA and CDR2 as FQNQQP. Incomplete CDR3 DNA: TGCTCCAGCAGTGGACAGGGTCCAAACACAGAAGTCTTC. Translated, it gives CSSSGQGPNTEVF. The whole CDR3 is CSSSGQGPNTEVFF.

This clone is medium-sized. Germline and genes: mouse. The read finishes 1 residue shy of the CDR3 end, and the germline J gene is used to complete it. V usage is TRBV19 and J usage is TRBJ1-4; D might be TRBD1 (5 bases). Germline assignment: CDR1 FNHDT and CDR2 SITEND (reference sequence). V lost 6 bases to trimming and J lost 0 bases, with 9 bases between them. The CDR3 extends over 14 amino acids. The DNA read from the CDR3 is TGTGCCAGCAAGGACAACTTTTCCAACGAAAGATTATTT. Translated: CASKDNFSNERLF. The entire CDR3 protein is CASKDNFSNERLFF.

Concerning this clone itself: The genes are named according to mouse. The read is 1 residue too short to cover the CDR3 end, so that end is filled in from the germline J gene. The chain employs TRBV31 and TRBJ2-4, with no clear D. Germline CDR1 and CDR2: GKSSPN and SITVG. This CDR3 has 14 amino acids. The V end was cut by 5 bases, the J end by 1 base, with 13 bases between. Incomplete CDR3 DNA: TGTGCCTGGCCCCCTTCCACGGGTCAAAACACCTTGTAC. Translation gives CAWPPSTGQNTLY. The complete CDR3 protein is CAWPPSTGQNTLYF.

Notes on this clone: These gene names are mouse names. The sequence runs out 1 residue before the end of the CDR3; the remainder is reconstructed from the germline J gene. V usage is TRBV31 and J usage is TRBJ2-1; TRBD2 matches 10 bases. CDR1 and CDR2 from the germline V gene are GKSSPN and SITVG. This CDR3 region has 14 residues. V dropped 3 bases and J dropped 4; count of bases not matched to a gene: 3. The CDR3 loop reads CAWSSDWGYAEQFF. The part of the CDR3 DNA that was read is TGTGCCTGGAGCTCGGACTGGGGGTATGCTGAGCAGTTC. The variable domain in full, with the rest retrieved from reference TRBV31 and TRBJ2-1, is AQTIHQWPVAEIKAVGSPLSLGCTIKGKSSPNLYWYWQATGGTLQQLFYSITVGQVESVVQLNLSASRPKDDQFILSTEKLLLSHSGFYLCAWSSDWGYAEQFFGPGTRLTVL.

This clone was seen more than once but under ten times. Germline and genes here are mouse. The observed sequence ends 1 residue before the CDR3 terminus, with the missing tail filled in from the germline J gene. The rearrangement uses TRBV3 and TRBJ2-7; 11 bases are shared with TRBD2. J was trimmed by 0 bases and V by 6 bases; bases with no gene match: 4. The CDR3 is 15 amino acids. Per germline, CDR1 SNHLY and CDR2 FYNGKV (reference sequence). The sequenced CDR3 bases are TGTGCCAGCAGACGGACTGGGGGGAGCTCCTATGAACAGTAC. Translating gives CASRRTGGSSYEQY. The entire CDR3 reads CASRRTGGSSYEQYF. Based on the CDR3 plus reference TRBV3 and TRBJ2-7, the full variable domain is GPKVLQIPSHQIIDMGQMVTLNCDPVSNHLYFYWYKQILGQQMEFLVNFYNGKVMEKSKLFKDQFSVERPDGSYFTLKIQPTALEDSAVYFCASRRTGGSSYEQYFGPGTRLTVL.

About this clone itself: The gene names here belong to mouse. Incomplete CDR3 DNA: TGTGCTAGCAGACTCTGGGACAGGGGGCAAGACACCCAGTAC. Its translation is CASRLWDRGQDTQY. The entire CDR3 is CASRLWDRGQDTQYF. V is TRBV21 and J is TRBJ2-5; 11 bases agree with TRBD1. The read halts 1 residue ahead of the CDR3 end, with the missing end drawn from the germline J gene. TRBV21 has ORF status, its function being uncertain. Germline trimming cut 6 bases from V and 3 bases from J; bases unmatched to any gene: 5. This CDR3 comprises 15 residues.

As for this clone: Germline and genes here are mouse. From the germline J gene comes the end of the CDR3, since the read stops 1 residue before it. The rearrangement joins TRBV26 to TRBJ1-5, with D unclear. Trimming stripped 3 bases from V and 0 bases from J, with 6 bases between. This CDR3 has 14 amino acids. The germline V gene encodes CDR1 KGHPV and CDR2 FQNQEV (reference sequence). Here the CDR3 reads CASSLWTNNQAPLF. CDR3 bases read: TGTGCCAGCAGTCTCTGGACTAACAACCAGGCTCCGCTT.